This T cell receptor beta chain was profiled in a study of T-cell reconstitution after alpha-beta-depleted transplantation in children. The CDR3 runs 16 residues. Germline V gene data show CDR1 as MNHEY and CDR2 as SMNVEV (reference sequence). V lost 6 bases and J lost 3, with 19 bases in between. For TCRbeta, the library was prepared with unique molecular identifiers. MiXCR was run by TCRdb on the PCR reads, yielding one entry per CDR3 protein. The repertoire includes around 680,000 distinct CDR3 sequences, approximately 15% of them detected once, and around 0.96% sits in the top ten. This sequence was found in a human donor who donated a stem cell graft to a child with acute myeloid leukemia. Here the sequenced sample was PBMCs from the stem cell graft donor, taken from the stem cell graft. The chain recombines TRBV27 with TRBJ2-3; possibly TRBD1 for D (6 bases). In DNA form, the CDR3 reads TGTGCCAGCAGCCCTTTCCAGGGGATGGTAACAGATACGCAGTATTTT. Its protein product is CASSPFQGMVTDTQYF.